These 15 T cell receptor beta chains originate from one sample sequenced in a study of T cell responses to AZD1222 COVID-19 vaccine. The table came from immunoSEQ multiplex PCR; TCRdb's copy has only in-frame clones and leaves some out. The repertoire holds approximately 160,000 clones, with under 95% as singletons. The material sequenced was peripheral blood, taken 28 days after the second AZD1222 dose. All receptors derive from an adult who received the AZD1222 COVID-19 vaccine.

This clone has a single count. J is TRBJ2-7 and V is TRBV28; a possible D gene is TRBD1 (5 bases). Trimming left V 3 bases short and J 3 bases short, with 15 bases between. The CDR3 spans 15 residues. Looked up from germline, CDR1 is MDHEN and CDR2 is SYDVKM. The CDR3 DNA sequence: TGTGCCAGCAGTTTCCCCCGGAGAGGACACTACGAGCAGTACTTC. Protein sequence: CASSFPRRGHYEQYF.

The gene calls are TRBV7-9 and TRBJ2-7; 9 nucleotides match TRBD1. Germline CDR1 reads SEHNR; CDR2 reads FQNEAQ (reference sequence). The J segment lost 1 base and the V segment lost 5 bases, leaving 6 bases of the junction unmatched. The CDR3 is 15 amino acids. The CDR3 DNA sequence: TGTGCCAGCAGCCGCGGACAGGGGATTTCCTACGAGCAGTACTTC. Encoded protein: CASSRGQGISYEQYF.

The chain recombines TRBV7-2 with TRBJ2-5, with D hard to call. This CDR3 is built from 12 residues. Germline V CDR1 and CDR2: SGHTA, FQGNSA. Trimming cost V 1 base and J 4 bases, with 4 bases left between them. CDR3 nucleotides: TGTGCCAGCAGCTTAGTTGGAGAGACCCAGTACTTC. Protein product: CASSLVGETQYF.

This clone was seen more than once but under ten times. The chain recombines TRBV10-3 with TRBJ2-1; 11 bases match TRBD2. Germline V lookup: CDR1 ENHRY, CDR2 SYGVKD. The V segment lost 6 bases and the J segment 5 bases; nucleotides outside the gene matches: 12. The CDR3 has 17 amino acids. The DNA of the CDR3 is TGTGCCATCAGCGACTCGCGACTAGCGGGACTCAACAATGAGCAGTTCTTC. Its protein product is CAISDSRLAGLNNEQFF.

The chain couples TRBV6-5 to TRBJ2-7; D might be TRBD1 or TRBD2, each matching 5 bases. Trimming removed 5 bases from V and 2 bases from J, with 16 bases in between. The CDR3 is made up of 15 amino acids. Germline values: CDR1 MNHEY, CDR2 SVGAGI. The CDR3 DNA reads as TGTGCCAGCAGTCGGGACGGCCGGGGAGCCTACGAGCAGTACTTC. It codes for CASSRDGRGAYEQYF.

V is TRBV6-2 or TRBV6-3 and J is TRBJ2-2, with 12 bases lining up with TRBD2. The V gene end was trimmed by 6 bases and the J gene end by 6 bases; junction bases not matched to a gene: 11. The CDR3 consists of 17 residues. The germline CDR1 and CDR2 sequences are MNHEY and SVGEGT. The CDR3 protein is CASSSRRTSGDSGELFF. The CDR3 DNA follows: TGTGCCAGCAGCTCCCGACGGACTAGCGGGGATTCCGGGGAGCTGTTTTTT.

The gene calls are TRBV6-2 or TRBV6-3 and TRBJ2-7; 7 bases fit TRBD2. CDR3 length: 14 residues. Germline V gene lookup returns CDR1 MNHEY and CDR2 SVGEGT. V was pared by 0 bases and J by 3 bases, with 2 bases of the junction left unmatched. The CDR3 reads CASSYSAGLYEQYF. The CDR3 DNA is TGTGCCAGCAGTTACTCAGCGGGGCTCTACGAGCAGTACTTC.

V gene TRBV6-5 combines with J gene TRBJ2-1, with D maybe TRBD2 (5 bases). Per the germline V gene, CDR1 is MNHEY and CDR2 is SVGAGI. V was cut by 1 base and J by 6 bases, with 16 bases left in between. This CDR3 spans 16 amino acids. DNA of the CDR3: TGTGCCAGCAGTTACTACCCTTCGGGATCCCTCAATGAGCAGTTCTTC. Protein: CASSYYPSGSLNEQFF.

The rearrangement links TRBV10-3 to TRBJ2-2; 9 positions agree with TRBD1. CDR1 ENHRY and CDR2 SYGVKD come from the germline V gene. CDR3 size: 15 residues. Germline trimming cut 6 bases from V and 6 bases from J; bases unmatched to any gene: 8. The CDR3 DNA sequence: TGTGCCATCAGCTGGGACAGGGAAATCCCCGGGGAGCTGTTTTTT. Translating gives CAISWDREIPGELFF.

The chain employs TRBV3-1 (or the pseudogene TRBV3-2) and TRBJ1-5, with D uncertain. The CDR3 consists of 14 residues. Germline CDR1 LGHDT, CDR2 YNNKEL (reference sequence). V lost 4 bases, J lost 2 bases, and 9 bases lay in between. Written as DNA, the CDR3 is TGTGCCAGCAGCCCGGACCCGGGCAATCAGCCCCAGCATTTT. Protein sequence: CASSPDPGNQPQHF.

The V call is TRBV21-1, the J call TRBJ1-2. TRBV21-1 is a documented pseudogene. This CDR3 is 11 amino acids long. CDR3 in amino acids: CAPGGGCGYTF. CDR3 nucleotides: TGTGCCCCGGGTGGGGGGTGCGGCTACACCTTC.

V is TRBV3-1 (or the pseudogene TRBV3-2) and J is TRBJ1-1; D possibly corresponds to TRBD1 (6 bases). Germline lookup yields CDR1 LGHDT and CDR2 YNNKEL (reference sequence). The CDR3 totals 14 residues. Trimming took off 2 bases at V and 1 base at J, with 8 bases between the two ends. The chain's CDR3 is CASSQTTGNTEAFF. CDR3 coding DNA: TGTGCCAGCAGCCAAACGACAGGGAACACTGAAGCTTTCTTT.

The rearrangement joins TRBV5-6 to TRBJ1-5, with a possible D match to TRBD1 (5 bases). V was pared by 4 bases and J by 7 bases, with 12 bases between. The CDR3 totals 13 residues. Germline CDR1 and CDR2: SGHDT and YYEEEE. The DNA of the CDR3 is TGTGCCAGCAGCATGGGACCCGAGCAGCCCCAGCATTTT. This codes for CASSMGPEQPQHF.

The chain recombines TRBV19 with TRBJ1-2; D call uncertain. V was clipped by 6 bases and J by 2 bases, with 10 bases between them. The CDR3 runs 13 residues. Germline V CDR1 and CDR2: LNHDA, SQIVND (reference sequence). CDR3 DNA sequence: TGTGCCAGTAGAATTGACGGGAACTATGGCTACACCTTC. This codes for CASRIDGNYGYTF.

The gene calls are TRBV10-3 and TRBJ1-1, with D perhaps TRBD1 (6 bases). The CDR3 consists of 14 residues. V was pared by 4 bases and J by 5 bases, with 14 bases between. Per germline, CDR1 ENHRY and CDR2 SYGVKD. CDR3 nucleotides: TGTGCCATCAGTGGGTGGGGGCGGCAGACTGAAGCTTTCTTT. This encodes CAISGWGRQTEAFF.